Presented here are 19 T cell receptor beta chains from one specimen sequenced in a study of OX40 agonist ivuxolimab in advanced cancers. The method was immunoSEQ multiplex PCR; TCRdb's version includes in-frame clones alone and lacks a portion of them. Here the sample spans approximately 58,000 clones, roughly 77% being singletons. The sequencing used CD4+ or CD8+ T cells sorted from blood, collected in a trial of the OX40 agonist ivuxolimab. These receptors originate from an adult with an advanced solid tumor such as melanoma, head and neck, liver or kidney cancer.

Only one count was recorded for this clone. The V and J genes are TRBV2 and TRBJ2-7; 9 bases are a match to TRBD1. CDR3 size: 14 residues. Germline trimming cut 6 bases from V and 2 bases from J; bases unmatched to any gene: 5. Germline loops: CDR1 SNHLY, CDR2 FYNNEI. CDR3 coding DNA: TGTGCCAGCAGGCGCCGGGACAGGGCCTACGAGCAGTACTTC. Translating gives CASRRRDRAYEQYF.

The chain is built from TRBV5-1 and TRBJ2-5; D remains unclear. The CDR3 runs 15 residues. V was pared by 0 bases and J by 1 base, with 10 bases between. The germline gives CDR1 SGHRS, CDR2 YFSETQ. The CDR3 DNA is TGCGCCAGCAGCTTGGCCGCAACTACCCAAGAGACCCAGTACTTC. Amino acid sequence: CASSLAATTQETQYF.

The V and J genes are TRBV5-6 and TRBJ2-3; the D is unclear. The CDR3 consists of 11 residues. CDR1 is SGHDT and CDR2 is YYEEEE in the germline V gene. The V end lost 4 bases, the J end lost 7 bases, and 7 bases lay between the germline ends. The CDR3: CASSTANTQYF. The CDR3 DNA reads as TGTGCCAGCAGCACAGCAAATACGCAGTATTTT.

CDR3 sequence reads: CASSERTGIEIGYGYTF. In nucleotides, the CDR3 is TGTGCCAGCAGCGAAAGGACAGGGATTGAAATAGGCTATGGCTACACCTTC. V gene TRBV7-8 combines with J gene TRBJ1-2; 8 bases align to TRBD1. V lost 5 bases and J lost 4; bases outside the gene matches: 15. This CDR3 comprises 17 residues. Germline CDR1 SGHVS, CDR2 FQNEAQ.

The chain recombines TRBV18 with TRBJ1-5, with D perhaps matching TRBD1 (6 bases). This CDR3 has 15 residues. Trimming removed 2 bases at V and 6 bases at J, with 14 bases between. The germline V gene encodes CDR1 KGHSH and CDR2 LQKENI. The CDR3 region is CASSPIRGQSQPQHF. CDR3 DNA: TGTGCCAGCTCACCAATCCGTGGACAGAGTCAGCCCCAGCATTTT.

The chain employs TRBV6-1 and TRBJ2-5; D not resolved. The CDR3 length is 14 residues. Trimming took 2 bases from V and 8 from J, leaving 15 bases between them. The V gene's germline CDR1 is MNHNS and CDR2 SASEGT. The DNA for the CDR3 is TGTGCCAGCAGTGAAAGTTGGGGTTCGGACACCCAGTACTTC. Encoded protein: CASSESWGSDTQYF.

The chain carries TRBV11-2 and TRBJ2-1; D remains unclear. Trimming left V 4 bases short and J 5 bases short, with 6 bases between. Germline loops: CDR1 SGHAT, CDR2 FQNNGV. There are 12 residues in the CDR3. Here the CDR3 reads CASSWRNNEQFF. CDR3 sequence (DNA): TGTGCCAGCAGCTGGCGGAACAATGAGCAGTTCTTC.

The CDR3 loop reads CASSTSGTKGTDTQYF. CDR3 DNA: TGCGCCAGCAGTACAAGCGGGACGAAGGGAACAGATACGCAGTATTTT. The chain has TRBV10-1 and TRBJ2-3; TRBD2 matches at 7 bases. J was trimmed by 3 bases and V by 5 bases; bases with no gene match: 11. Germline CDR1 and CDR2: WNHNN and SYGVQD (reference sequence). The CDR3 totals 16 residues.

V gene TRBV4-1 combines with J gene TRBJ2-4; TRBD1 aligns across 8 bases. The ends lost 2 bases at V and 7 bases at J; junction bases unmatched: 7. This CDR3 is built from 15 residues. The V gene's germline CDR1 is MGHRA and CDR2 YSYEKL. As DNA, the CDR3 is TGCGCCAGCAGCCAACGGCAGGGGGCGGGTAACATTCAGTACTTC. Residues: CASSQRQGAGNIQYF.

V and J are TRBV7-8 and TRBJ1-2; possible D gene TRBD1, 6 bases. This CDR3 contains 14 residues. V lost 5 bases to trimming and J lost 2 bases, with 12 bases between them. Germline loops: CDR1 SGHVS, CDR2 FQNEAQ. CDR3 in amino acids: CASSADSPNYGYTF. DNA of the CDR3: TGTGCCAGCAGCGCGGACAGTCCGAACTATGGCTACACCTTC.

This rearrangement joins TRBV10-3 to TRBJ1-1, with D possibly being TRBD1 (5 bases). With 7 bases removed from V and 3 bases from J, the gap between germline ends came to 18 bases. CDR1 ENHRY and CDR2 SYGVKD come from the germline V gene. The CDR3 is made up of 15 amino acids. DNA for the CDR3: TGTGCCATCAACCCCGGGGGAGGTGGAGACACTGAAGCTTTCTTT. This codes for CAINPGGGGDTEAFF.

This sequence joins TRBV5-1 and TRBJ2-3; D is possibly TRBD1 (5 bases). V lost 0 bases, J lost 5 bases, and 7 bases lay in between. This CDR3 is built from 13 residues. CDR1 is SGHRS, CDR2 YFSETQ, per germline. CDR3 residues: CASSLDRRDTQYF. The DNA of the CDR3 is TGCGCCAGCAGCTTGGACAGGCGAGATACGCAGTATTTT.

J is TRBJ1-2 and V is TRBV6-6, with 7 bases that match TRBD1. The length of the CDR3 is 15 residues. Per germline, CDR1 MNHNY and CDR2 SVGAGI (reference sequence). After removal of 8 bases from V and 1 base from J, the junction contained 10 bases not matched to a gene. Written as DNA, the CDR3 is TGTGCCAGCGCATCCACAGGGGACCTTAACTATGGCTACACCTTC. It translates to CASASTGDLNYGYTF.

This clone is medium-sized within its sample. The CDR3 DNA is TGTGCCAGCAGCTTAGTAATGGGGGTATACAATGAGCAGTTCTTC. Translating gives CASSLVMGVYNEQFF. V gene TRBV11-2 combines with J gene TRBJ2-1; D tentatively reads TRBD1 or TRBD2 (5 bases each). Looked up from germline, CDR1 is SGHAT and CDR2 is FQNNGV. This CDR3 has 15 amino acids. Between the trimmed V and J ends, which lost 1 base and 4 bases, there was a span of 11 bases.

This sequence joins TRBV5-1 and TRBJ1-6, with 10 positions matching TRBD1. The CDR3 totals 14 residues. Germline CDR1 is SGHRS and CDR2 is YFSETQ. Trimming cost V 5 bases and J 8 bases; bases outside gene matches: 4. CDR3 loop: CASRQGQGDSPLHF. In nucleotides, the CDR3 is TGCGCCAGCAGACAAGGACAGGGGGATTCACCCCTCCACTTT.

The CDR3 coding sequence is TGCGCCAGCAGCTTATTGCAGGGGACCTACGAGCAGTACTTC. Encoded protein: CASSLLQGTYEQYF. The J gene is TRBJ2-7, the V gene TRBV5-1; weak D call: TRBD1 (6 bases). The CDR3 length is 14 residues. The V gene lost 2 bases and the J gene lost 2 bases, with 11 bases spanning the gap. CDR1 and CDR2 from the germline V gene are SGHRS and YFSETQ.

The chain employs TRBV7-3 and TRBJ1-1; D gene uncertain. Germline assignment: CDR1 SGHTA and CDR2 FQGTGA. The CDR3 sequence is 17 residues long. With 1 base removed from V and 0 bases from J, the gap between germline ends came to 15 bases. The CDR3 loop reads CASSLSGPVRMNTEAFF. CDR3 coding DNA: TGTGCCAGCAGCTTAAGTGGTCCAGTCAGAATGAACACTGAAGCTTTCTTT. Combining the CDR3 with reference TRBV7-3 and TRBJ1-1 gives the whole variable domain GAGVSQTPSNKVTEKGKYVELRCDPISGHTALYWYRQSLGQGPEFLIYFQGTGAADDSGLPNDRFFAVRPEGSVSTLKIQRTERGDSAVYLCASSLSGPVRMNTEAFFGQGTRLTVV.

The V and J genes are TRBV29-1 and TRBJ1-2, with 7 bases identical to TRBD1. The CDR3 has 15 residues. Germline-derived CDR1 and CDR2 are SQVTM and ANQGSEA. Losses at the gene ends were 2 bases for V and 1 base for J; bases not matched to a gene: 7. CDR3 in amino acids: CSVEPRTGFNYGYTF. The DNA of the CDR3 is TGCAGCGTTGAACCAAGGACAGGTTTTAACTATGGCTACACCTTC.

V is TRBV6-1 and J is TRBJ2-3, with TRBD2 matching 7 bases. This CDR3 region has 14 residues. V shed 3 bases and J 2 bases; nucleotides not matched to a gene: 2. Germline V gene lookup returns CDR1 MNHNS and CDR2 SASEGT. The CDR3 region has the DNA TGTGCCAGCAGTGACCGGGACTACACAGATACGCAGTATTTT. Translating gives CASSDRDYTDTQYF.